These 28 T cell receptor beta chains share one sample of origin, sequenced in a study of T-cell reconstitution after alpha-beta-depleted transplantation in children. The library targeted TCRbeta and was prepared with unique molecular identifiers. A single record per CDR3 protein comes from TCRdb applying MiXCR to the PCR reads. The sample contains 600,000 or so distinct CDR3 sequences, 23% of which appear only once. Specimen: PBMCs, mostly from graft donor cells, collected 360 days after TCRalphabeta/CD19-depleted stem cell transplant. Receptor source: a boy less than two years old who had a stem cell transplant for acute myeloid leukemia, so the T cells may come from the graft donor.

This clonotype was recorded many times. CDR3 bases: TGTGCCAGCTCACCAAGGACAGGGGGCGAATCACCCCTCCACTTT. The encoded protein is CASSPRTGGESPLHF. The chain links TRBV18 to TRBJ1-6, with TRBD1 matching 11 bases. Germline CDR1 reads KGHSH; CDR2 reads LQKENI. Unmatched junction bases numbered 4, after V lost 2 bases and J lost 10 bases. The CDR3 loop spans 15 amino acids.

This clonotype was recorded a few times. The chain is built from TRBV20-1 and TRBJ2-7; 10 bases fit TRBD1. The germline CDR1 and CDR2 sequences are DFQATT and SNEGSKA (reference sequence). The V segment lost 5 bases and the J segment 7 bases; nucleotides outside the gene matches: 14. The CDR3 has 15 residues. CDR3 DNA sequence: TGCAGTGCTCTCCTACGACAGGGGGCGCCGGGGGAGCAGTACGTC. Protein sequence: CSALLRQGAPGEQYV.

V usage is TRBV13 and J usage is TRBJ2-1; 7 nucleotides agree with TRBD2. Germline V lookup: CDR1 PRHDT, CDR2 FYEKMQ (reference sequence). The CDR3 has 14 residues. The V and J ends lost 5 bases and 5 bases, in that order; junction bases with no gene match: 6. The CDR3 nucleotides read TGTGCCAGCAGCAAGGCCGGGGGGAACAATGAGCAGTTCTTC. It encodes CASSKAGGNNEQFF.

The chain employs TRBV2 and TRBJ1-1, with no clear D. The CDR3 spans 16 residues. Germline V gene lookup returns CDR1 SNHLY and CDR2 FYNNEI. V was shortened by 3 bases and J by 2 bases, with 16 bases between the two germline ends. Here the CDR3 DNA reads TGTGCCAGCAGTGAGGGAGGGTTTATCCTTAACACTGAAGCTTTCTTT. Protein sequence: CASSEGGFILNTEAFF.

The chain joins TRBV12-3 or TRBV12-4 to TRBJ2-6, with TRBD1 as a possible D gene (6 bases). Trimming pared 6 bases from V and 4 bases from J, leaving 13 bases between. The CDR3 consists of 15 residues. The CDR3 region has the DNA TGTGCCAGCAGGCCTACAGGGATAGGGGCCAACGTCCTGACTTTC. Translated: CASRPTGIGANVLTF.

This clonotype was seen ten or more times. The CDR3 bases are TGCAGTGCTAGAGTCGCTCAGGGGGCAATCTACAATGAGCAGTTCTTC. This encodes CSARVAQGAIYNEQFF. The chain couples TRBV20-1 to TRBJ2-1, with 8 nucleotides matching TRBD1. The V gene's germline CDR1 is DFQATT and CDR2 SNEGSKA (reference sequence). The J segment lost 3 bases and the V segment lost 1 base, leaving 8 bases of the junction unmatched. The CDR3 length is 16 residues.

This sequence joins TRBV6-2 or TRBV6-3 and TRBJ1-3; possibly TRBD1 for D (6 bases). The CDR3 totals 14 residues. V shed 5 bases and J shed 0 bases, with 8 bases lying between them. Per the germline V gene, CDR1 is MNHEY and CDR2 is SVGEGT. The CDR3 bases are TGTGCCAGCAGTACAGGGAGCTCTGGAAACACCATATATTTT. It yields the protein CASSTGSSGNTIYF.

This clonotype occurred a few times. The gene calls are TRBV29-1 and TRBJ2-2; a possible D gene is TRBD1 (5 bases). Trimming removed 6 bases at V and 0 bases at J, with 11 bases between. This CDR3 is 14 amino acids long. Germline lookup yields CDR1 SQVTM and CDR2 ANQGSEA. CDR3 sequence: CSVDRPSNTGELFF. In DNA form, the CDR3 reads TGCAGCGTCGACAGACCCTCGAACACCGGGGAGCTGTTTTTT.

This clonotype was picked up a small number of times. This chain connects TRBV12-3 or TRBV12-4 to TRBJ2-2; the D gene is possibly TRBD1 (6 bases). The CDR3 has 14 amino acids. Between the trimmed V and J ends, which lost 0 bases and 7 bases, there was a span of 9 bases. CDR3 nucleotide sequence: TGTGCCAGCAGTTTAGCGGGGGCGGTCGGGGAGCTGTTTTTT. Translation: CASSLAGAVGELFF.

This clonotype was seen just once. The V gene is TRBV6-1, the J gene TRBJ1-3; the D is unclear. The CDR3 is 16 residues long. Between the trimmed V and J ends, which lost 7 bases and 0 bases, there was a span of 16 bases. Germline CDR1 is MNHNS and CDR2 is SASEGT. The CDR3 reads CASTQERSPSGNTIYF. CDR3 sequence (DNA): TGTGCCAGCACCCAAGAACGGTCGCCCTCTGGAAACACCATATATTTT.

This clonotype has just a few counts. V usage is TRBV12-3 or TRBV12-4 and J usage is TRBJ1-5; tentatively, D is TRBD1 (5 bases). Trimming shortened V by 6 bases and J by 6 bases, and 12 bases separated the two germline ends. There are 13 residues in the CDR3. The CDR3 nucleotides read TGTGCCAGCAGCCCCGGGGGGTTTCAGCCCCAGCATTTT. Protein product: CASSPGGFQPQHF.

This clonotype was seen at least ten times. This chain uses TRBV25-1 with TRBJ2-6; D remains ambiguous. V gave up 3 bases and J gave up 2 bases, with 2 bases separating them. The germline gives CDR1 MGHDK, CDR2 SYGVNS. The CDR3 extends over 13 amino acids. CDR3 region: CASSEPGANVLTF. In nucleotides, the CDR3 is TGTGCCAGCAGTGAGCCTGGGGCCAACGTCCTGACTTTC.

The V and J genes are TRBV4-2 and TRBJ2-2; 8 nucleotides match TRBD1. This CDR3 contains 16 residues. The J segment lost 3 bases and the V segment lost 6 bases, leaving 9 bases of the junction unmatched. CDR1 and CDR2 (germline): LGHNA, YNFKEQ. CDR3 amino acids: CASRSDRGEDTGELFF. CDR3 DNA: TGTGCCAGCAGGAGTGACAGGGGAGAGGACACCGGGGAGCTGTTTTTT.

This chain joins TRBV18 and TRBJ2-5, with a weak D call TRBD2 (6 bases). CDR1 is KGHSH and CDR2 is LQKENI in the germline V gene. The CDR3 has 15 residues. Deletions cut 2 bases from V and 4 bases from J, with 14 bases between. The CDR3 nucleotides read TGTGCCAGCTCACCATTCCGGGAGTCACGAGAGACCCAGTACTTC. Protein sequence: CASSPFRESRETQYF. The full variable domain, in which reference TRBV18 and TRBJ2-5 provide the parts outside the CDR3, is NAGVMQNPRHLVRRRGQEARLRCSPMKGHSHVYWYRQLPEEGLKFMVYLQKENIIDESGMPKERFSAEFPKEGPSILRIQQVVRGDSAAYFCASSPFRESRETQYFGPGTRLLVL.

The gene calls are TRBV7-9 and TRBJ2-5; 7 bases map to TRBD1. The V and J ends lost 4 bases and 7 bases, in that order; junction bases with no gene match: 6. Germline V gene lookup returns CDR1 SEHNR and CDR2 FQNEAQ (reference sequence). This CDR3 comprises 13 residues. In DNA form, the CDR3 reads TGTGCCAGCAGCTCGACAGGGAAAAGGACCCAGTACTTC. Translation: CASSSTGKRTQYF.

V is TRBV2 and J is TRBJ1-1; 7 bases are a match to TRBD1. CDR3 length: 14 residues. Germline assignment: CDR1 SNHLY and CDR2 FYNNEI. J gave up 5 bases and V 3 bases, and 6 bases lay outside the gene matches. The CDR3 loop reads CASSDNRGKTEAFF. CDR3 coding DNA: TGTGCCAGCAGTGACAACAGGGGAAAGACTGAAGCTTTCTTT.

The chain uses TRBV20-1 and TRBJ2-2, with 8 positions matching TRBD1. The CDR3 is made up of 15 amino acids. The V and J ends lost 3 bases and 5 bases, in that order; junction bases with no gene match: 8. From germline, CDR1 is DFQATT and CDR2 SNEGSKA (reference sequence). This chain's CDR3 is CSASGDRGVTGELFF. Here the CDR3 DNA reads TGCAGTGCTAGCGGCGACAGGGGAGTAACCGGGGAGCTGTTTTTT.

The chain uses TRBV15 and TRBJ2-5; 8 bases fit TRBD1. Germline V gives CDR1 LNHNV, CDR2 YYDKDF (reference sequence). Germline trimming cut 5 bases from V and 4 bases from J; bases unmatched to any gene: 12. The CDR3 runs to 16 residues. Here the CDR3 reads CATSAGPTGGRETQYF. The CDR3, as DNA: TGTGCCACCAGCGCGGGCCCCACAGGGGGGAGAGAGACCCAGTACTTC.

Many counts were recorded for this clonotype. This chain connects TRBV5-1 to TRBJ2-1; D ambiguous. V was clipped by 2 bases and J by 9 bases, with 12 bases between them. Germline V lookup: CDR1 SGHRS, CDR2 YFSETQ. The CDR3 runs to 13 residues. The CDR3 DNA reads as TGCGCCAGCAGCTTAGACCGCTGGGGTGAGCAGTTCTTC. Residues: CASSLDRWGEQFF.

This clonotype was seen ten or more times. The gene calls are TRBV7-7 and TRBJ2-1; 10 nucleotides match TRBD2. V was pared by 2 bases and J by 8 bases, with 3 bases of the junction left unmatched. Germline CDR1 SSHAT, CDR2 FNYEAQ (reference sequence). This CDR3 has 14 amino acids. CDR3: CASSLRGTSDEQFF. The DNA of the CDR3 is TGTGCCAGCAGCTTAAGGGGGACTAGCGATGAGCAGTTCTTC.

This clonotype was observed a few times. The chain links TRBV20-1 to TRBJ2-1; TRBD2 matches at 7 bases. The CDR3 has 16 amino acids. Germline V CDR1 and CDR2: DFQATT, SNEGSKA (reference sequence). The V gene end was trimmed by 5 bases and the J gene end by 9 bases; junction bases not matched to a gene: 19. CDR3 sequence reads: CSAGEVGGGYPGEQFF. In DNA, the CDR3 is TGCAGTGCTGGCGAGGTCGGCGGGGGTTATCCGGGTGAGCAGTTCTTC.

Ten or more counts support this clonotype. V and J are TRBV29-1 and TRBJ2-1, with TRBD2 matching 7 bases. V dropped 3 bases and J dropped 5; count of bases not matched to a gene: 7. CDR3 size: 14 residues. Germline V CDR1 and CDR2: SQVTM, ANQGSEA. CDR3 loop: CSVDRAGTNNEQFF. For the CDR3, the DNA is TGCAGCGTTGATAGAGCGGGAACGAACAATGAGCAGTTCTTC.

This clonotype appeared many times. This chain links TRBV20-1 with TRBJ2-1; D perhaps matches TRBD1 (7 bases). Trimming took 3 bases from V and 7 from J, leaving 22 bases between them. This CDR3 is 16 amino acids long. Germline lookup yields CDR1 DFQATT and CDR2 SNEGSKA (reference sequence). In nucleotides, the CDR3 is TGCAGTGCTAGCCTTACGCCCAGGGGGGCGCGAAATGAGCAGTTCTTC. This sequence encodes CSASLTPRGARNEQFF.

A single count supports this clonotype. The CDR3 loop reads CASSDFGGYQELFF. DNA of the CDR3: TGTGCCAGCAGCGACTTCGGCGGCTATCAGGAGCTGTTTTTT. The V gene is TRBV7-9, the J gene TRBJ2-2; no clear D. Germline loops: CDR1 SEHNR, CDR2 FQNEAQ (reference sequence). V dropped 5 bases and J dropped 10 bases, with 17 bases sitting between them. The CDR3 is made up of 14 amino acids.

This clonotype has a handful of counts. The chain joins TRBV12-3 or TRBV12-4 to TRBJ1-2, with D possibly being TRBD1 (5 bases). The V and J ends lost 3 bases and 8 bases respectively, with 10 bases between them. The CDR3 sequence is 12 residues long. The CDR3 is CASSFAGGGYTF. The CDR3 DNA follows: TGTGCCAGCAGTTTTGCCGGGGGAGGCTACACCTTC.

The rearrangement uses TRBV25-1 and TRBJ1-2; D unclear. This CDR3 is 11 amino acids long. Trimming shortened V by 3 bases and J by 5 bases, and 4 bases separated the two germline ends. Germline V gene sequence: CDR1 MGHDK, CDR2 SYGVNS. The CDR3 here is CASSENYGYTF. CDR3 DNA: TGTGCCAGCAGTGAGAATTATGGCTACACCTTC.

This clonotype was observed once. Since a much larger clone is just one base distant, this may be a read error. The chain recombines TRBV7-9 with TRBJ2-2; TRBD2 is a possible D gene (5 bases). This CDR3 has 15 residues. Germline V gives CDR1 SEHNR, CDR2 FQNEAQ (reference sequence). Trimming cost V 8 bases and J 3 bases, with 16 bases left between them. The CDR3 reads CASGRGRADTGELFF. DNA of the CDR3: TGTGCCAGCGGCCGAGGGCGCGCGGACACCGGGGAGCTGTTTTTT.

This clonotype was seen repeatedly, ten times or more. The CDR3 sequence: CASSHLDREGGELFF. CDR3 DNA: TGTGCCAGCAGCCACCTCGACAGGGAAGGCGGGGAGCTGTTTTTT. The V gene is TRBV7-2, the J gene TRBJ2-2; 7 nucleotides match TRBD1. This CDR3 has 15 amino acids. Germline lookup yields CDR1 SGHTA and CDR2 FQGNSA. V shed 5 bases, J shed 7 bases, and the junction held 10 bases outside the gene matches.